The sequence of this T cell receptor beta chain was determined in a study of T cells after posttransplantation cyclophosphamide. TCRdb keeps only in-frame clones here, not all; method: immunoSEQ multiplex PCR. The sample lists roughly 12,000 clones; 85% to 95% were seen once. Sequencing used naive CD8+ T cells sorted from PBMCs. This clonotype was sampled from a man aged 25 to 40 in good health and a related stem cell transplant donor.

The CDR3 is CASSLSVRDTEAFF. The DNA of the CDR3 is TGCGCCAGCAGCCTCTCAGTCCGGGACACTGAAGCTTTCTTT. V is TRBV4-1 and J is TRBJ1-1; D remains unclear. The CDR3 totals 14 residues. The germline gives CDR1 MGHRA, CDR2 YSYEKL. V lost 4 bases to trimming and J lost 3 bases, with 12 bases between them.